This TCR beta chain was obtained from a study of CD8 T cells in Susac syndrome. CD8+ and CD4+ T cells taken from blood had their TCR beta sequenced. RNA totalling about 0.45 to 1 ug underwent reverse transcription with random hexamers. The method of amplification for TCR beta CDR3 was immunoSEQ multiplex PCR, covering 54 Vbeta and 13 Jbeta. TCRdb reanalysed the immunoSEQ multiplex PCR reads using MiXCR and keeps one entry per CDR3 protein. The repertoire consists of roughly 140,000 distinct CDR3 sequences, with around 96% occurring once and the leading ten covering more than 0.2%. This CDR3 has 14 residues. The junction had 6 bases not matched to a gene; V was cut back by 3 bases and J by 4 bases. Germline-derived CDR1 and CDR2 are DFQATT and SNEGSKA (reference sequence).

The origin of this receptor is a human donor with multiple sclerosis. V gene TRBV20-1 combines with J gene TRBJ1-5; 7 nucleotides line up with TRBD1. Sequencing was done on a sample of CD8+ T cells from PBMCs. The CDR3: CSARDRNTNQPQHF. As DNA, the CDR3 is TGCAGTGCTAGGGACAGGAACACTAATCAGCCCCAGCATTTT.